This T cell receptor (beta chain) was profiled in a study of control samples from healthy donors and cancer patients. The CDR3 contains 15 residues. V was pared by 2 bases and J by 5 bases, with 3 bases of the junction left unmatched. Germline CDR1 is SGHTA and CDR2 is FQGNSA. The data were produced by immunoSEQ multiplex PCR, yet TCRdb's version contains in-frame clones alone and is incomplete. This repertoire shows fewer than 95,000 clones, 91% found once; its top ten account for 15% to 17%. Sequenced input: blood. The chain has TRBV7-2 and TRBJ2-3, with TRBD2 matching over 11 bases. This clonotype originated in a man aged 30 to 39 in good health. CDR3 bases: TGTGCCAGCAGCTTAAATAGCGGGGGGGGAGATACGCAGTATTTT. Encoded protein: CASSLNSGGGDTQYF.